The rows below give T cell receptor beta chains drawn from one sample of a study of siplizumab effects on memory and regulatory T cells. Sequencing was performed with immunoSEQ multiplex PCR; in TCRdb, only in-frame clones are kept and a portion is missing. Of some 100,000 clones listed, 75% to 95% are singletons. The sequenced material came from CD4+ T cells sorted from blood. Receptors were obtained from a human donor in good health. Some clones in this sample may be carry-over from other donors' samples. Each CDR3 is given with its conserved first and last residue. D genes are given only for firm matches. Clone size is given for some rows only: seen once, a few or many times, or a class if the clone is expanded.

.,.,TRBJ2-2,TRBV6-5,CASSIPGKAGELFF,TGTGCCAGCAGTATTCCAGGGAAGGCCGGGGAGCTGTTTTTT
.,.,TRBJ2-7,TRBV15,CATSSGYSSYEQYF,TGTGCCACCAGCTCAGGGTATAGCTCCTACGAGCAGTACTTC
.,.,TRBJ2-7,TRBV9,CASSAAPRDTGSNEQYF,TGTGCCAGCAGCGCCGCCCCCCGGGACACCGGGAGCAACGAGCAGTACTTC
TRBD1,.,TRBJ2-2,TRBV19,CASSILQGANTGELFF,TGTGCCAGTAGTATCTTACAGGGGGCGAACACCGGGGAGCTGTTTTTT
TRBD1,few,TRBJ2-7,TRBV6-1,CASIPNRVGGDEQYF,TGTGCCAGCATCCCGAACCGGGTAGGGGGCGACGAGCAGTACTTC
.,once,TRBJ2-7,TRBV28,CASSKIGRVTYEQYF,TGTGCCAGCAGCAAAATCGGACGGGTCACCTACGAGCAGTACTTC
.,.,TRBJ2-3,TRBV20-1,CSARDRTQYF,TGCAGTGCGCGGGACCGTACGCAGTATTTT
.,.,TRBJ1-5,TRBV19,CASSRNGNQPQHF,TGTGCCAGTAGTCGGAACGGGAATCAGCCCCAGCATTTT
.,.,TRBJ1-4,TRBV6-5,CASSYSIRGREKLFF,TGTGCCAGCAGTTACTCGATCAGAGGGAGGGAAAAACTGTTTTTT
TRBD1,.,TRBJ2-3,TRBV28,CASSSRDREADTQYF,TGTGCCAGCAGTTCTCGGGACAGGGAGGCAGATACGCAGTATTTT
.,.,TRBJ1-4,TRBV28,CASRDPTNEKLFF,TGTGCCAGCAGAGACCCAACTAATGAAAAACTGTTTTTT
TRBD1,.,TRBJ2-7,TRBV5-1,CASSHLPGTGSNEQYF,TGCGCCAGCAGTCATCTTCCCGGGACAGGGTCCAACGAGCAGTACTTC
TRBD2,.,TRBJ2-7,TRBV5-5,CASSFQAGEVYEQYF,TGTGCCAGCAGCTTCCAAGCGGGAGAGGTCTACGAGCAGTACTTC
.,.,TRBJ1-5,TRBV5-1,CASSAGPQSQPQHF,TGCGCCAGCAGCGCCGGCCCCCAGAGCCAGCCCCAGCATTTT
TRBD2,.,TRBJ2-1,TRBV28,CASSTRLAGGEQFF,TGTGCCAGCAGCACCAGACTAGCGGGAGGAGAGCAGTTCTTC
.,once,TRBJ2-5,TRBV19,CASSIRLQQETQYF,TGTGCCAGTAGTATACGTCTACAACAAGAGACCCAGTACTTC
.,.,TRBJ1-5,TRBV27,CASSFGPNQPQHF,TGTGCCAGCAGTTTCGGTCCCAATCAGCCCCAGCATTTT
.,once,TRBJ2-5,TRBV7-3,CASSLAGGRGETQYF,TGTGCCAGCAGCTTGGCCGGGGGGCGCGGGGAGACCCAGTACTTC
.,.,TRBJ2-5,TRBV5-4,CASSLQGAKTQYF,TGTGCCAGCAGCCTACAGGGTGCAAAGACCCAGTACTTC
.,.,TRBJ2-2,TRBV7-9,CASSSQGGRVTGELFF,TGTGCCAGCAGCTCCCAAGGGGGGCGGGTCACCGGGGAGCTGTTTTTT
.,.,TRBJ1-5,TRBV6-5,CASSYGGRNQPQHF,TGTGCCAGCAGTTACGGGGGGAGAAATCAGCCCCAGCATTTT
.,.,TRBJ1-5,TRBV19,CASSMRGVNSNQPQHF,TGTGCCAGTAGTATGAGAGGGGTCAATAGCAATCAGCCCCAGCATTTT
TRBD2,.,TRBJ2-3,TRBV30,CAWIPGGRVLGTDTQYF,TGTGCCTGGATTCCTGGCGGGAGGGTCCTCGGCACAGATACGCAGTATTTT
TRBD2,.,TRBJ2-1,TRBV2,CASSELSGTYNEQFF,TGTGCCAGCAGTGAACTTAGCGGGACCTACAATGAGCAGTTCTTC
.,.,TRBJ1-3,TRBV2,CASSLNVDTIYF,TGTGCCAGCAGCCTTAATGTGGACACCATATATTTT
TRBD1,.,TRBJ2-7,TRBV27,CASSFSGGTYEQYF,TGTGCCAGCAGTTTTTCAGGGGGCACTTACGAGCAGTACTTC
.,.,TRBJ1-3,TRBV11-2,CASSLRGGNTIYF,TGTGCCAGCAGCTTAAGGGGGGGAAACACCATATATTTT
.,.,TRBJ1-4,TRBV19,CARVRRGNEKLFF,TGTGCCAGGGTTCGGCGGGGGAATGAAAAACTGTTTTTT
.,once,TRBJ1-5,TRBV7-6,CASSSQGDQPQHF,TGTGCCAGCAGCTCTCAGGGAGATCAGCCCCAGCATTTT
.,once,TRBJ2-3,TRBV5-6,CASSYSGTPSTDTQYF,TGTGCCAGCAGTTACTCCGGGACACCATCCACAGATACGCAGTATTTT
TRBD1,.,TRBJ2-7,TRBV7-8,CASSLATRGREQYF,TGTGCCAGCAGCTTAGCGACCAGGGGGCGCGAGCAGTACTTC
TRBD2,.,TRBJ2-7,TRBV27,CASSLTLAGGPVFEQYF,TGTGCCAGCAGTTTAACGCTAGCGGGAGGGCCTGTCTTCGAGCAGTACTTC
TRBD2,.,TRBJ2-3,TRBV7-2,CASSSRTSGSPTDTQYF,TGTGCCAGCAGCTCCCGGACTAGCGGGAGCCCCACAGATACGCAGTATTTT
.,.,TRBJ2-1,TRBV5-1,CASSSEGRLQGNEQFF,TGCGCCAGCAGCTCCGAGGGGCGGCTGCAGGGGAATGAGCAGTTCTTC
.,.,TRBJ2-3,TRBV1,CTSSRTGRRTDTQYF,TGCACCAGCAGCCGAACGGGACGCCGGACTGATACGCAGTATTTT
.,.,TRBJ2-1,TRBV29-1,CRVQGETYNEQFF,TGCAGGGTACAGGGCGAGACCTACAATGAGCAGTTCTTC
.,.,TRBJ1-5,TRBV6-5,CASSYHPNQPQHF,TGTGCCAGCAGTTACCACCCCAATCAGCCCCAGCATTTT